The source of this TCR beta chain is a study of T cells of healthy individuals. Germline V gives CDR1 SNHLY, CDR2 FYNNEI. CDR3 length: 16 residues. V gave up 0 bases and J gave up 4 bases; unmatched junction bases: 7. TCRdb ran MiXCR on the 5' RACE reads and lists one entry per CDR3 protein. The profile covers 38,000 or so distinct CDR3 sequences, with roughly 4.3% appearing a single time and about 10% taken by the ten largest. The source is a human donor in good health. V and J are TRBV2 and TRBJ2-3; 7 nucleotides line up with TRBD1. The CDR3 loop reads CASSEAGGSTPDTQYF. As DNA, the CDR3 is TGTGCCAGCAGTGAAGCAGGGGGCAGCACTCCAGATACGCAGTATTTT. Full variable domain (rest looked up from reference TRBV2 and TRBJ2-3): EPEVTQTPSHQVTQMGQEVILRCVPISNHLYFYWYRQILGQKVEFLVSFYNNEISEKSEIFDDQFSVERPDGSNFTLKIRSTKLEDSAMYFCASSEAGGSTPDTQYFGPGTRLTVL.